These 20 T cell receptor beta chains were sequenced from one sample in a study of T cells in localized non-small cell lung cancer. The assay was immunoSEQ multiplex PCR, and TCRdb's table has in-frame clones only and misses some. The sample includes about 21,000 clones, roughly 80% of them seen just once. The source material was peripheral blood, sampled before any cancer treatment. The receptors were gathered from a man aged 35-69 years with stage I lung adenocarcinoma.

The rearrangement uses TRBV4-2 and TRBJ1-1; perhaps TRBD1 as D (5 bases). V was cut by 4 bases and J by 3 bases, with 21 bases left in between. Germline values: CDR1 LGHNA, CDR2 YNFKEQ. The CDR3 sequence is 17 residues long. The CDR3 DNA follows: TGTGCCAGCAGCCCAAAGTCGAGGGGCGGGTGGGACACTGAAGCTTTCTTT. Amino acid sequence: CASSPKSRGGWDTEAFF.

The V call is TRBV7-9, the J call TRBJ2-4, with 8 bases aligning to TRBD2. This CDR3 is built from 15 residues. The germline gives CDR1 SEHNR, CDR2 FQNEAQ (reference sequence). The J segment lost 0 bases and the V segment lost 4 bases, leaving 2 bases of the junction unmatched. The CDR3 DNA follows: TGTGCCAGCAGCTCCGGGGGGGAAGCCAAAAACATTCAGTACTTC. Translating it yields CASSSGGEAKNIQYF.

The chain recombines TRBV27 with TRBJ1-5; D ambiguous. The CDR3 sequence is 13 residues long. Germline values: CDR1 MNHEY, CDR2 SMNVEV (reference sequence). V was trimmed by 2 bases and J by 7 bases, leaving 9 bases between them. CDR3 nucleotides: TGTGCCAGCAGTTTAGGATCGGGACAGCCCCAGCATTTT. It codes for CASSLGSGQPQHF.

V is TRBV28 and J is TRBJ2-7, with TRBD2 matching over 7 bases. Germline CDR1 and CDR2: MDHEN and SYDVKM. This CDR3 has 14 residues. Trimming removed 8 bases from V and 2 bases from J; junction bases left unmatched: 9. The CDR3 DNA is TGTGCCAGCGAGGAGGGGAGGGGAACCTACGAGCAGTACTTC. Protein product: CASEEGRGTYEQYF.

This clone has just a few counts. The rearrangement joins TRBV7-9 to TRBJ2-7; TRBD1 is a possible D gene (5 bases). Germline CDR1 SEHNR, CDR2 FQNEAQ (reference sequence). The CDR3 loop spans 12 amino acids. The V and J ends lost 7 bases and 3 bases respectively, with 10 bases between them. The CDR3 DNA reads as TGTGCCAGCACAGGGTCGGGCTACGAGCAGTACTTC. Encoded protein: CASTGSGYEQYF.

The chain has TRBV13 and TRBJ1-1; possibly TRBD1 for D (5 bases). The CDR3 spans 17 residues. Germline V gene sequence: CDR1 PRHDT, CDR2 FYEKMQ (reference sequence). The germline V and J ends were trimmed by 1 base and 0 bases, with 15 bases remaining between them. The CDR3 loop reads CASSLAGGEILNTEAFF. Written as DNA, the CDR3 is TGTGCCAGCAGCTTAGCGGGGGGAGAGATCCTGAACACTGAAGCTTTCTTT.

V gene TRBV21-1 combines with J gene TRBJ1-5; the table's D call, TRBD1, has no DNA check behind it. TRBV21-1 is an annotated pseudogene. There are 18 residues in the CDR3. For the CDR3, the DNA is TGTGCCAGCAGACAAGAGGACAGGGAGCCTCGGATTCGTCAGCCCCAGCATTTT. Translation: CASRQEDREPRIRQPQHF.

V gene TRBV28 combines with J gene TRBJ2-1, with D uncertain. V lost 5 bases, J lost 10 bases, and 9 bases lay in between. There are 11 residues in the CDR3. The germline V gene has CDR1 MDHEN and CDR2 SYDVKM. The CDR3 coding sequence is TGTGCCAGCAGTACCCTGGGGGAGCAGTTCTTC. It specifies CASSTLGEQFF.

The gene calls are TRBV6-5 and TRBJ2-1, with 8 nucleotides matching TRBD1. Per the germline V gene, CDR1 is MNHEY and CDR2 is SVGAGI. This CDR3 is 11 amino acids long. CDR3: CATGVYNEQFF. The CDR3 nucleotides are TGTGCGACAGGGGTGTACAATGAGCAGTTCTTC.

This sequence joins TRBV10-1 and TRBJ1-5; possibly TRBD1 for D (6 bases). Germline V CDR1 and CDR2: WNHNN, SYGVQD (reference sequence). The V and J ends lost 10 bases and 5 bases respectively, with 24 bases between them. This CDR3 is 16 amino acids long. The CDR3 region is CATTLPDRLRDQPQHF. Written as DNA, the CDR3 is TGCGCCACTACGCTACCAGACAGGCTGAGAGATCAGCCCCAGCATTTT.

This sequence joins TRBV28 and TRBJ2-1; 10 positions match TRBD2. The CDR3 length is 16 residues. J was trimmed by 1 base and V by 3 bases; bases with no gene match: 3. The germline gives CDR1 MDHEN, CDR2 SYDVKM. The CDR3 loop reads CASSFGLAVSYNEQFF. CDR3 DNA sequence: TGTGCCAGCAGTTTCGGACTAGCGGTTTCCTACAATGAGCAGTTCTTC.

This clone was found a few times. This chain connects TRBV5-6 to TRBJ1-1; D is unresolved. CDR3 size: 12 residues. V was shortened by 1 base and J by 1 base, with 2 bases between the two germline ends. Germline CDR1 SGHDT, CDR2 YYEEEE. CDR3 sequence reads: CASSLRNTEAFF. The CDR3 nucleotides read TGTGCCAGCAGCTTGAGGAACACTGAAGCTTTCTTT.

V gene TRBV29-1 combines with J gene TRBJ2-7; TRBD2 aligns across 7 bases. Germline trimming cut 3 bases from V and 0 bases from J; bases unmatched to any gene: 5. Germline V lookup: CDR1 SQVTM, CDR2 ANQGSEA. This CDR3 has 14 amino acids. The CDR3 region has the DNA TGCAGCGTTGATCAGCGGGGCAGCTCCTACGAGCAGTACTTC. Translation gives CSVDQRGSSYEQYF.

The V and J genes are TRBV14 and TRBJ2-7; tentatively, D is TRBD1 (6 bases). CDR1 is SGHDN, CDR2 FVKESK, per germline. This CDR3 has 13 amino acids. Trimming took off 6 bases at V and 2 bases at J, with 11 bases between the two ends. As DNA, the CDR3 is TGTGCCAGCAGGTGGACAGTCACCTACGAGCAGTACTTC. Translating gives CASRWTVTYEQYF.

The gene calls are TRBV6-1 and TRBJ2-6, with no clear D. Looked up from germline, CDR1 is MNHNS and CDR2 is SASEGT. V lost 0 bases to trimming and J lost 4 bases, with 4 bases between them. CDR3 length: 14 residues. CDR3 nucleotide sequence: TGTGCCAGCAGTGAAGCGGCGGGGGCCAACGTCCTGACTTTC. Translating it yields CASSEAAGANVLTF.

This clone occurred a few times. The chain joins TRBV28 to TRBJ2-1; TRBD1 might be the D (6 bases). Germline V gene data show CDR1 as MDHEN and CDR2 as SYDVKM. CDR3 length equals 15 residues. With 4 bases removed from V and 6 bases from J, the gap between germline ends came to 16 bases. The CDR3 sequence is CASSSVGTSGNEQFF. The CDR3 region has the DNA TGTGCCAGCAGTTCCGTGGGGACATCCGGCAATGAGCAGTTCTTC.

The chain joins TRBV7-8 to TRBJ2-7, with 7 positions matching TRBD2. Looked up from germline, CDR1 is SGHVS and CDR2 is FQNEAQ. CDR3 length: 14 residues. The V segment lost 1 base and the J segment 2 bases; nucleotides outside the gene matches: 2. DNA of the CDR3: TGTGCCAGCAGCTTAGGGCTAGCGGCCTACGAGCAGTACTTC. Protein product: CASSLGLAAYEQYF.

Here the CDR3 reads CSGGGGEGHPPETQYF. The CDR3 nucleotides are TGCAGCGGTGGGGGTGGGGAGGGACATCCCCCGGAGACCCAGTACTTC. The chain employs TRBV29-1 and TRBJ2-5, with D possibly matching TRBD2 (7 bases). Trimming left V 7 bases short and J 5 bases short, with 26 bases between. Germline V gene data show CDR1 as SQVTM and CDR2 as ANQGSEA. The CDR3 totals 16 residues. The complete variable domain, with remaining parts taken from reference TRBV29-1 and TRBJ2-5, reads SAVISQKPSRDICQRGTSLTIQCQVDSQVTMMFWYRQQPGQSLTLIATANQGSEATYESGFVIDKFPISRPNLTFSTLTVSNMSPEDSSIYLCSGGGGEGHPPETQYFGPGTRLLVL.

Turning to this clone: One end of the junction is discordant with germline, which a read error may explain. J is TRBJ2-7 and V is TRBV27; 7 nucleotides align to TRBD1. CDR1 MNHEY and CDR2 SMNVEV come from the germline V gene (reference sequence). This CDR3 contains 14 residues. The CDR3 DNA reads as TGTGCCAGCAGTTGGGGTCAGGGGGACGGGGAGCAGCACTTC. It is translated as CASSWGQGDGEQHF.

DNA for the CDR3: TGTGCCTGGAGTCCCAGCGGGGGAACCACAGATACGCAGTATTTT. The encoded protein is CAWSPSGGTTDTQYF. The genes are TRBV30 and TRBJ2-3; 8 bases match TRBD2. The germline gives CDR1 GTSNPN, CDR2 SVGIG (reference sequence). This CDR3 contains 15 residues. V shed 2 bases, J shed 2 bases, and the junction held 6 bases outside the gene matches.